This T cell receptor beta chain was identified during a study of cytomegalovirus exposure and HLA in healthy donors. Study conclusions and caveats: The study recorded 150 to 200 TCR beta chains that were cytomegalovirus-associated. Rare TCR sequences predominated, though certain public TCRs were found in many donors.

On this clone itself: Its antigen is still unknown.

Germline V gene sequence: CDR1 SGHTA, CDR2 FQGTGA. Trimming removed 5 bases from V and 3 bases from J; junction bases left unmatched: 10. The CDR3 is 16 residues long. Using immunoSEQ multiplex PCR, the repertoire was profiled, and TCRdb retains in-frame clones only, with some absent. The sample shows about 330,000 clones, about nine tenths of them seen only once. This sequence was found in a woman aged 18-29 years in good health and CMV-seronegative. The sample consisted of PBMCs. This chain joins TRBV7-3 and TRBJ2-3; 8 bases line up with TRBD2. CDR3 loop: CASSPQAGVGTDTQYF. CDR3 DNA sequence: TGTGCCAGCAGCCCACAAGCGGGAGTAGGGACAGATACGCAGTATTTT.